These T cell receptor beta chains were read from a single sample in a study of OX40 agonist ivuxolimab in advanced cancers. TCRdb's table, derived via immunoSEQ multiplex PCR, lists solely in-frame clones and lacks some. The data hold more than 75,000 clones, with 89% observed a single time. The sample was CD4+ or CD8+ T cells sorted from blood, taken in a trial of the OX40 agonist ivuxolimab. Receptors originate from an adult with an advanced solid tumor such as melanoma, head and neck, liver or kidney cancer. Each CDR3 is given with its conserved first and last residue. D genes are given only for firm matches. For some rows the clone size is stated as once, few or many, or as a class when expanded; others skip it.

d_gene,j_gene,v_gene,abundance,CDR3nt,CDR3aa
-,TRBJ1-2,TRBV19,-,TGTGCCAGTAGTATATCACAGGGAACTAACTATGGCTACACCTTC,CASSISQGTNYGYTF
-,TRBJ2-7,TRBV10-3,-,TGTGCCATCAGTGAGCCCCAGGGGGGATCCCACGAGCAGTACTTC,CAISEPQGGSHEQYF
-,TRBJ2-6,TRBV19,-,TGTGCCACCACCTATCACTGGAGCTCTGGGGCCAACGTCCTGACTTTC,CATTYHWSSGANVLTF
TRBD1,TRBJ2-7,TRBV19,-,TGTGCCAGTAGTTTGACAGGGGGCTCCCCCTACGAGCAGTACTTC,CASSLTGGSPYEQYF
TRBD2,TRBJ2-2,TRBV9,once,TGTGCCAGCAGCGTAGTGGCGATCGGTGTCGGGCTAGCGGTAAACACCGGGGAGCTGTTTTTT,CASSVVAIGVGLAVNTGELFF
-,TRBJ2-1,TRBV9,once,TGTGCCAGCAGCAGCCAAGGGGTCTCGGGCAATGAGCAGTTCTTC,CASSSQGVSGNEQFF
TRBD1,TRBJ1-1,TRBV11-3,-,TGTGCCAGCAGAGCGGGACAGGGGGCGCGTGGCACTGAAGCTTTCTTT,CASRAGQGARGTEAFF
-,TRBJ1-5,TRBV5-1,-,TGCGCCAGCAGCTTGGACGGACAGCCCAATCAGCCCCAGCATTTT,CASSLDGQPNQPQHF
-,TRBJ2-2,TRBV10-1,-,TGCGCCAGCAGTGATTCTTATGCGGAGCTGTTTTTT,CASSDSYAELFF
-,TRBJ1-2,TRBV30,-,TGTGCCTCAAAAACGGGGCCAAGCTTCGGCTACACCTTC,CASKTGPSFGYTF
-,TRBJ2-1,TRBV7-9,once,TGTGCCAGCAGCTCGGCAGGGAAAATGTACAATGAGCAGTTCTTC,CASSSAGKMYNEQFF
-,TRBJ1-2,TRBV30,-,TGTGCCTGGAGTGTGCAGACGCCGCGGGGCTACACCTTC,CAWSVQTPRGYTF
-,TRBJ1-2,TRBV19,-,TGTGCCAGTAGGCCACGGGATGACTATGGCTACACCTTC,CASRPRDDYGYTF
TRBD1,TRBJ1-3,TRBV11-3,once,TGTGCCAGCAGCTCGGACAGGGTTCCTGGAAACACCATATATTTT,CASSSDRVPGNTIYF
-,TRBJ1-1,TRBV2,-,TGTGCCAGCAAAGTGAGAATGAACACTGAAGCTTTCTTT,CASKVRMNTEAFF
TRBD2,TRBJ2-2,TRBV30,-,TGTGCCTGGAGTGTAATACTAGCGGGAACCGGGGAGCTGTTTTTT,CAWSVILAGTGELFF
-,TRBJ1-5,TRBV30,once,TGTGCCTGGGCCGGGGGAGAGGGCAATCAGCCCCAGCATTTT,CAWAGGEGNQPQHF
-,TRBJ2-7,TRBV30,-,TGTGCCTGGACGAATGGGGAGTACTTC,CAWTNGEYF
-,TRBJ1-4,TRBV5-4,-,TGCGCCAGCAGCTTGCTCGGGGAAAAACTGTTTTTT,CASSLLGEKLFF
-,TRBJ2-7,TRBV30,once,TGTGCCTTTACACATACGCTAGGGTTAACCTACGAGCAGTACTTC,CAFTHTLGLTYEQYF
TRBD1,TRBJ1-5,TRBV18,-,TGTGCCAGCTCACCCACGGACAGGAGCAATCAGCCCCAGCATTTT,CASSPTDRSNQPQHF
-,TRBJ1-2,TRBV29-1,few,TGCAGCGTTGAGACGGGGGGGCGCGGTGGCTACACCTTC,CSVETGGRGGYTF
-,TRBJ2-7,TRBV19,-,TGTGCCAGTAGTAAAACTAAGGTGTACGAGCAGTACTTC,CASSKTKVYEQYF
TRBD1,TRBJ1-5,TRBV15,-,TGTGCCACCAGCAGCCGACAGGGGAGAGAGCCCCAGCATTTT,CATSSRQGREPQHF
TRBD1,TRBJ1-1,TRBV5-1,few,TGCGCCAGCAGCTTGGACGGACAGGGGAACACTGAAGCTTTCTTT,CASSLDGQGNTEAFF
TRBD1,TRBJ1-5,TRBV19,-,TGTGCCAGTAGTGACCGGGACAGGGGACGTAGTCAGCCCCAGCATTTT,CASSDRDRGRSQPQHF
-,TRBJ2-3,TRBV6-1,-,TGTGCCAGCAGTGAAGTCGCATATACGCAGTATTTT,CASSEVAYTQYF
TRBD2,TRBJ2-3,TRBV10-1,-,TGCGCCAGCAGTGTATGGACTAGCGGGACAGATACGCAGTATTTT,CASSVWTSGTDTQYF
TRBD2,TRBJ2-1,TRBV11-3,-,TGTGCCAGCGGACTAGCGGGATACCACAATGAGCAGTTCTTC,CASGLAGYHNEQFF
-,TRBJ2-3,TRBV11-3,-,TGTGCCAGCAGCACCCGAAGGACAGAAACAGATACGCAGTATTTT,CASSTRRTETDTQYF
-,TRBJ2-1,TRBV19,-,TGTGCCAGTAGCCTAGCGAGGAGTAGCGATGAGCAGTTCTTC,CASSLARSSDEQFF
TRBD2,TRBJ2-7,TRBV7-2,-,TGTGCCAGCAGCCCCTTGGAGCGGGGTCGGCAGGAGCAGTACTTC,CASSPLERGRQEQYF
TRBD2,TRBJ2-5,TRBV5-1,-,TGCGCCAGCAGCTTTAGCGGGAGGGCCGGGGAGACCCAGTACTTC,CASSFSGRAGETQYF
TRBD1,TRBJ1-1,TRBV7-9,-,TGTGCCACCGACAGGGGTGAAGCTTTCTTT,CATDRGEAFF
TRBD1,TRBJ1-2,TRBV2,-,TGTGCCAGCAGTGTAAGGACAGGGAATGGCTACACCTTC,CASSVRTGNGYTF
TRBD1,TRBJ1-1,TRBV5-4,once,TGTGCCAGCAGCTTGGCCAGGGGGCACACTGAAGCTTTCTTT,CASSLARGHTEAFF
TRBD2,TRBJ2-7,TRBV14,-,TGTGCCAGCAGCTTCACCGGACTAGCGGGTCAAGAGCAGTACTTC,CASSFTGLAGQEQYF
-,TRBJ2-3,TRBV10-2,-,TGCGCCAGCAGTGAATCAGGGGACCCCACAGATACGCAGTATTTT,CASSESGDPTDTQYF
-,TRBJ2-7,TRBV11-2,-,TGTGCCAGCAGCTTCGCGGGTGGCTCCTACGAGCAGTACTTC,CASSFAGGSYEQYF
TRBD2,TRBJ2-7,TRBV4-3,-,TGCGCCAGCAGCCACGGACTAGCGGGGACCTACGAGCAGTACTTC,CASSHGLAGTYEQYF
TRBD2,TRBJ2-1,TRBV18,-,TGTGCCAGCTCGCCTCTAGCGGGACATGGGAATGAGCAGTTCTTC,CASSPLAGHGNEQFF
-,TRBJ2-2,TRBV10-3,-,TGTGCTATTGGAGGAGGGTCCGGGGAGCTGTTTTTT,CAIGGGSGELFF
-,TRBJ2-3,TRBV6-5,-,TGTGCCAGCGGGCCCACAGATACGCAGTATTTT,CASGPTDTQYF
TRBD2,TRBJ2-5,TRBV2,-,TGTGCCAGCAGCGGGCGCGGGAGAAGTGGAGAGACCCAGTACTTC,CASSGRGRSGETQYF
TRBD2,TRBJ2-3,TRBV5-1,-,TGCGCCAGCAGTCTCCGGACTAGCGGGAACACAGATACGCAGTATTTT,CASSLRTSGNTDTQYF
-,TRBJ2-3,TRBV5-1,-,TGCGCCAGCAGCCAAGGTAACTCGGCAGCGGATACGCAGTATTTT,CASSQGNSAADTQYF
-,TRBJ2-7,TRBV28,-,TGTGCCAGCAGTTTATCAACAGGGACCCCCGGGTTC,CASSLSTGTPGF
-,TRBJ2-6,TRBV5-1,-,TGCGCCAGCAGCTTGGCGGGGAGCTCTGGGGCCAACGTCCTGACTTTC,CASSLAGSSGANVLTF
-,TRBJ2-2,TRBV5-6,few,TGTGCCAGCAGCTTTATGGGGGCTACCGGGGAGCTGTTTTTT,CASSFMGATGELFF
TRBD1,TRBJ2-1,TRBV5-1,-,TGCGCCAGCAGCGACCCGAGGACAGGGGGCAATGAGCAGTTCTTC,CASSDPRTGGNEQFF
-,TRBJ2-5,TRBV27,once,TGTGCCAGCAGTTCCCGGGGCCAAGAGACCCAGTACTTC,CASSSRGQETQYF
-,TRBJ2-1,TRBV27,-,TGTGCCAGCAGTTTACTGGTATCCTCCCCCTCTTCTGAGCAGTTCTTC,CASSLLVSSPSSEQFF